This TCR beta chain originates from a study of T cells in Graves' hyperthyroidism and ophthalmopathy. The ends lost 6 bases at V and 4 bases at J; junction bases unmatched: 4. Germline loops: CDR1 MNHEY, CDR2 SVGEGT. This CDR3 region has 14 residues. TCR beta CDR3 sequences were amplified from RNA transcripts. The TCR CDR3 first-round RT-PCR relied on the HTBI primer set. MiXCR, applied by TCRdb to the multiplex PCR reads, yields one record per CDR3 protein. Of approximately 400,000 distinct CDR3 sequences listed, about 14% were seen once; the top ten hold about 19%. This clonotype was observed many times. Its antigen is not known. Broader study findings: Expanded thyroid clonotypes (above 0.001) were mostly also found in blood. It was a median roughly 6.5 months before onset that the model predicted ophthalmopathy.

Input material: blood. The chain carries TRBV6-2 or TRBV6-3 and TRBJ2-3; TRBD1 matches at 10 bases. This TCR was recovered from a woman under 40 with Graves' ophthalmopathy. CDR3 coding DNA: TGTGCCAGCAGACCGGGACAGGGGCCAGATACGCAGTATTTT. Its protein is CASRPGQGPDTQYF.